This T cell receptor beta chain was sequenced during a study of T cell changes during pregnancy in multiple sclerosis. TCRdb keeps only in-frame clones here, not all; method: immunoSEQ multiplex PCR. The sample carries about 75,000 clones, about 93% recorded once. Trimming cost V 6 bases and J 0 bases, with 12 bases left between them. The length of the CDR3 is 14 residues. From germline, CDR1 is LNHNV and CDR2 YYDKDF (reference sequence). This chain joins TRBV15 and TRBJ2-7; D is possibly TRBD1 (5 bases). Specimen: CD4+ T cells from peripheral blood mononuclear cells, collected after pregnancy. The TCR was taken from a female donor with multiple sclerosis, enrolled in a pregnancy study. This CDR3 is CATRGDSSSYEQYF. Written as DNA, the CDR3 is TGTGCCACCAGAGGAGACAGCAGCTCCTACGAGCAGTACTTC.